The clone carrying this T cell receptor (beta chain) has just a few counts. Its target is unknown. The entry originates in a study of cytomegalovirus exposure and HLA in healthy donors. The CDR3 runs to 17 residues. The V end lost 4 bases, the J end lost 1 base, and 18 bases lay between the germline ends. Germline lookup yields CDR1 LGHNA and CDR2 YNFKEQ. Study-level findings and limits: HLA alleles were associated with roughly 17,000 TCR beta sequences in a later analysis at 0.05 false discovery rate. Most TCR beta V segments were productive about 90% or about 30% of the time in an earlier analysis. Three of the chains that were CMV-associated were confirmed in vitro to be specific for CMV antigens. A later analysis showed that HLA-associated TCR beta chains had undergone more clonal expansion than equally common others.

The PCR used 60 Vbeta and 13 Jbeta primers. Produced via immunoSEQ multiplex PCR; TCRdb's table is partial and in-frame only. Among about 120,000 clones listed, approximately 17% were seen once. Sequenced material: PBMCs. The J gene is TRBJ2-3, the V gene TRBV4-2; the D gene is possibly TRBD1 (5 bases). The clonotype comes from a female donor in good health and CMV-seropositive. The CDR3 bases are TGTGCCAGCAGCCCCGATCACTTTGGGGCCGGCACAGATACGCAGTATTTT. Translation: CASSPDHFGAGTDTQYF.